Listed here are 23 T cell receptor beta chains from one sample, sequenced in a study of blood T cell repertoires in COVID-19. Profiled with immunoSEQ multiplex PCR; TCRdb holds only in-frame clones, not every one. Of under 200,000 clones in the sample, around four fifths were seen once. The source material was peripheral blood. The source of these receptors is a woman aged 55 to 70 with acute or convalescent COVID-19.

The V and J genes are TRBV19 and TRBJ1-5; no clear D. Germline V lookup: CDR1 LNHDA, CDR2 SQIVND (reference sequence). CDR3 length: 15 amino acids. Trimming stripped 7 bases from V and 0 bases from J, with 13 bases between. CDR3 sequence: CASTSREISNQPQHF. In DNA form, the CDR3 reads TGTGCCAGTACCTCGCGAGAGATTAGCAATCAGCCCCAGCATTTT.

The chain uses TRBV9 and TRBJ2-1; possibly TRBD2 for D (5 bases). Per the germline V gene, CDR1 is SGDLS and CDR2 is YYNGEE. V gave up 0 bases and J gave up 4 bases, with 11 bases separating them. The CDR3 is 15 amino acids. As DNA, the CDR3 is TGTGCCAGCAGCGTAGTGGTCGGGGAGTACAATGAGCAGTTCTTC. Translation gives CASSVVVGEYNEQFF.

The genes are TRBV18 and TRBJ2-7; D not resolved. The CDR3 spans 12 residues. Germline CDR1 KGHSH, CDR2 LQKENI. The V end lost 1 base, the J end lost 5 bases, and 6 bases lay between the germline ends. The CDR3: CASSPLSNEQYF. In DNA form, the CDR3 reads TGTGCCAGCTCACCACTTTCAAACGAGCAGTACTTC.

The chain uses TRBV28 and TRBJ2-1; 7 bases match TRBD1. The CDR3 length is 17 residues. Per germline, CDR1 MDHEN and CDR2 SYDVKM. Unmatched junction bases numbered 8, after V lost 3 bases and J lost 0 bases. The CDR3 region is CASSFEGQRSSYNEQFF. CDR3 nucleotide sequence: TGTGCCAGCAGTTTCGAGGGACAGAGAAGCTCCTACAATGAGCAGTTCTTC. Combining the CDR3 with reference TRBV28 and TRBJ2-1 gives the whole variable domain DVKVTQSSRYLVKRTGEKVFLECVQDMDHENMFWYRQDPGLGLRLIYFSYDVKMKEKGDIPEGYSVSREKKERFSLILESASTNQTSMYLCASSFEGQRSSYNEQFFGPGTRLTVL.

The V call is TRBV6-5, the J call TRBJ2-3; D may be TRBD2 (6 bases). This CDR3 has 14 amino acids. Deletions cut 7 bases from V and 5 bases from J, with 16 bases between. CDR1 and CDR2 from the germline V gene are MNHEY and SVGAGI. The DNA of the CDR3 is TGTGCCAGCATCGGCGGGGCCCTGGGAGATACGCAGTATTTT. This codes for CASIGGALGDTQYF.

The gene calls are TRBV18 and TRBJ2-7; D is possibly TRBD1 (5 bases). CDR3 length: 14 residues. Germline V gene data show CDR1 as KGHSH and CDR2 as LQKENI. The V gene lost 3 bases and the J gene lost 3 bases, with 12 bases spanning the gap. In DNA, the CDR3 is TGTGCCAGCTCACCCCTCGCAAGGGGCTACGAGCAGTACTTC. The encoded protein is CASSPLARGYEQYF. Full variable domain (rest looked up from reference TRBV18 and TRBJ2-7): NAGVMQNPRHLVRRRGQEARLRCSPMKGHSHVYWYRQLPEEGLKFMVYLQKENIIDESGMPKERFSAEFPKEGPSILRIQQVVRGDSAAYFCASSPLARGYEQYFGPGTRLTVT.

The genes are TRBV7-2 and TRBJ1-5; TRBD1 agrees at 9 bases. Trimming took 5 bases from V and 4 from J; bases not matched to a gene: 6. Germline CDR1 is SGHTA and CDR2 is FQGNSA. CDR3 size: 15 residues. The CDR3 loop reads CASSISGTGNQPQHF. In DNA form, the CDR3 reads TGTGCCAGCAGCATTTCGGGGACAGGGAATCAGCCCCAGCATTTT.

This clone occurred a few times. The V gene is TRBV19, the J gene TRBJ1-6; 8 positions agree with TRBD1. The length of the CDR3 is 15 residues. J lost 10 bases, V lost 4 bases, and 9 bases had no gene match. CDR1 and CDR2 from the germline V gene are LNHDA and SQIVND (reference sequence). CDR3 protein: CASSTRTGRRSPLHF. The CDR3 bases are TGTGCCAGTAGTACCCGGACAGGGAGAAGATCACCCCTCCACTTT.

CDR3 sequence: CASIPPAGRISTDTQYF. The CDR3 nucleotides read TGTGCCAGCATCCCCCCTGCGGGACGGATAAGCACAGATACGCAGTATTTT. The genes are TRBV28 and TRBJ2-3, with D tentatively TRBD2 (6 bases). Per germline, CDR1 MDHEN and CDR2 SYDVKM. Trimming took off 7 bases at V and 0 bases at J, with 20 bases between the two ends. The CDR3 has 17 amino acids.

This rearrangement joins TRBV10-2 to TRBJ1-6; D ambiguous. The CDR3 extends over 13 amino acids. V lost 2 bases and J 7 bases, leaving 6 bases between the germline ends. The germline gives CDR1 WSHSY, CDR2 SAAADI. The CDR3 reads CASSEPTNSPLHF. CDR3 DNA: TGCGCCAGCAGTGAGCCCACAAATTCACCCCTCCACTTT.

This clone appeared a few times. This chain's CDR3 is CASSQGPGAAQPQHF. The CDR3 nucleotides read TGCGCCAGCAGCCAAGGACCAGGGGCGGCTCAGCCCCAGCATTTT. The rearrangement links TRBV4-3 to TRBJ1-5, with D possibly being TRBD1 (6 bases). The germline gives CDR1 LGHNA, CDR2 YSLEER. Trimming left V 1 base short and J 6 bases short, with 13 bases between. This CDR3 comprises 15 residues.

The J gene is TRBJ1-1, the V gene TRBV27; 7 bases are shared with TRBD1. From germline, CDR1 is MNHEY and CDR2 SMNVEV (reference sequence). Trimming took 6 bases from V and 4 from J; bases not matched to a gene: 17. The CDR3 loop spans 17 amino acids. CDR3 DNA sequence: TGTGCCAGCAGGGGACCAGGTAGGGGGCGGATTTCCACTGAAGCTTTCTTT. It encodes CASRGPGRGRISTEAFF.

This sequence joins TRBV19 and TRBJ1-1; D is ambiguous. The CDR3 contains 13 residues. Trimming removed 5 bases at V and 5 bases at J, with 12 bases between. From germline, CDR1 is LNHDA and CDR2 SQIVND (reference sequence). DNA of the CDR3: TGTGCCAGTAGTCTCGGCCCGGAGACTGAAGCTTTCTTT. Translated: CASSLGPETEAFF.

The rearrangement joins TRBV30 to TRBJ1-6, with TRBD1 identical over 7 bases. The CDR3 is made up of 13 amino acids. Per the germline V gene, CDR1 is GTSNPN and CDR2 is SVGIG (reference sequence). Unmatched junction bases numbered 3, after V lost 5 bases and J lost 5 bases. The CDR3 DNA sequence: TGTGCCTGGGAGGGGGCGGATAATTCACCCCTCCACTTT. It codes for CAWEGADNSPLHF.

This chain uses TRBV20-1 with TRBJ2-7; D call uncertain. The length of the CDR3 is 11 residues. V was cut by 2 bases and J by 5 bases, with 7 bases left in between. Germline V gene lookup returns CDR1 DFQATT and CDR2 SNEGSKA (reference sequence). In DNA form, the CDR3 reads TGCAGTGCTAGAAATTCGGACGAGCAGTACTTC. This encodes CSARNSDEQYF.

The CDR3 region is CARGTSGGRETQYF. In nucleotides, the CDR3 is TGTGCCCGAGGGACTAGCGGGGGGCGGGAGACCCAGTACTTC. The J gene is TRBJ2-5, the V gene TRBV2, with TRBD2 matching over 15 bases. Looked up from germline, CDR1 is SNHLY and CDR2 is FYNNEI. V shed 11 bases and J 5 bases; nucleotides not matched to a gene: 6. There are 14 residues in the CDR3.

This rearrangement joins TRBV6-5 to TRBJ1-2; 9 bases map to TRBD1. The junction had 4 bases not matched to a gene; V was cut back by 6 bases and J by 8 bases. Looked up from germline, CDR1 is MNHEY and CDR2 is SVGAGI. There are 12 residues in the CDR3. CDR3 region: CASRQGARGYTF. CDR3 DNA sequence: TGTGCCAGCAGACAGGGGGCGCGGGGCTACACCTTC.

The chain joins TRBV7-2 to TRBJ1-2; TRBD1 matches at 7 bases. CDR1 is SGHTA and CDR2 is FQGNSA in the germline V gene. The CDR3 is 15 amino acids. Trimming cost V 7 bases and J 4 bases; bases outside gene matches: 12. DNA of the CDR3: TGTGCCAGCACCTCACAGGGGCCCATTGTCTATGGCTACACCTTC. Translated: CASTSQGPIVYGYTF.

The table lists this clone with a count of one. V gene TRBV7-2 combines with J gene TRBJ2-7; 8 nucleotides align to TRBD1. The V gene's germline CDR1 is SGHTA and CDR2 FQGNSA. The CDR3 has 13 amino acids. J was trimmed by 7 bases and V by 2 bases; bases with no gene match: 4. The CDR3 spells CASSLFDRGEQYF. The CDR3 DNA is TGTGCCAGCAGCTTATTCGACAGGGGAGAGCAGTACTTC.

V gene TRBV19 combines with J gene TRBJ1-6, with D possibly TRBD1 on 6 matching bases. The germline V and J ends were trimmed by 3 bases and 7 bases, with 13 bases remaining between them. Germline CDR1 is LNHDA and CDR2 is SQIVND (reference sequence). The CDR3 contains 15 residues. In nucleotides, the CDR3 is TGTGCCAGTAGTATTAGGACAGACGGAAATTCACCCCTCCACTTT. Translation gives CASSIRTDGNSPLHF.

The chain links TRBV4-1 to TRBJ1-2; D not certain. With 0 bases removed from V and 4 bases from J, the gap between germline ends came to 18 bases. The CDR3 consists of 17 residues. The germline V gene has CDR1 MGHRA and CDR2 YSYEKL. CDR3 in DNA: TGCGCCAGCAGCCAAGATCCCAGGCCGGTGACCTCCTATGGCTACACCTTC. It encodes CASSQDPRPVTSYGYTF.

The rearrangement joins TRBV19 to TRBJ2-7; D unresolved. The length of the CDR3 is 14 residues. V was clipped by 2 bases and J by 3 bases, with 11 bases between them. From germline, CDR1 is LNHDA and CDR2 SQIVND (reference sequence). For the CDR3, the DNA is TGTGCCAGTAGTATAACGGTATTCTACTACGAGCAGTACTTC. Protein: CASSITVFYYEQYF. The complete variable domain, with remaining parts taken from reference TRBV19 and TRBJ2-7, reads DGGITQSPKYLFRKEGQNVTLSCEQNLNHDAMYWYRQDPGQGLRLIYYSQIVNDFQKGDIAEGYSVSREKKESFPLTVTSAQKNPTAFYLCASSITVFYYEQYFGPGTRLTVT.

The rearrangement uses TRBV23-1 and TRBJ1-1, with a tentative D call TRBD1 (5 bases). TRBV23-1 is placed among ORFs of uncertain function. The CDR3 totals 14 residues. Trimming took off 1 base at V and 1 base at J, with 7 bases between the two ends. The CDR3 DNA reads as TGCGCCAGCAGTCAATGGGGCAAGAACACTGAAGCTTTCTTT. Translated, it gives CASSQWGKNTEAFF.